The sequence of this T cell receptor beta chain was determined in a study of CD8+ T cells in alopecia areata. Turning to this clone: Mouse germline and gene names are used. From the germline J gene comes the end of the CDR3, since the read stops 4 residues before it.

Reverse transcribed after extraction, RNA yielded cDNA as the sequencing template. Using immunoSEQ multiplex PCR, the repertoire was profiled, and TCRdb retains in-frame clones only, with some absent. The specimen has 290,000 or so clones, none found just once. Sorting used CD4, CD8alpha, NKG2D, NKG2ACE and other markers on pooled cutaneous lymph node cells. V shed 2 bases and J 4 bases; nucleotides not matched to a gene: 5. This CDR3 is 15 amino acids long. Germline CDR1 and CDR2: NNHDY and SYVADS. The receptor's source is a C3H/HeJ mouse with alopecia areata. MHC haplotype here: H2-k. The specimen was CD4+ T cells sorted from a lymph node. V and J are TRBV13-3 and TRBJ2-1; 8 bases agree with TRBD1. The sequenced CDR3 bases are TGTGCCAGCAGTGAAGGGCAGGGGGCTTATGCT. It specifies CASSEGQGAYA. The entire CDR3 protein is CASSEGQGAYAEQFF.